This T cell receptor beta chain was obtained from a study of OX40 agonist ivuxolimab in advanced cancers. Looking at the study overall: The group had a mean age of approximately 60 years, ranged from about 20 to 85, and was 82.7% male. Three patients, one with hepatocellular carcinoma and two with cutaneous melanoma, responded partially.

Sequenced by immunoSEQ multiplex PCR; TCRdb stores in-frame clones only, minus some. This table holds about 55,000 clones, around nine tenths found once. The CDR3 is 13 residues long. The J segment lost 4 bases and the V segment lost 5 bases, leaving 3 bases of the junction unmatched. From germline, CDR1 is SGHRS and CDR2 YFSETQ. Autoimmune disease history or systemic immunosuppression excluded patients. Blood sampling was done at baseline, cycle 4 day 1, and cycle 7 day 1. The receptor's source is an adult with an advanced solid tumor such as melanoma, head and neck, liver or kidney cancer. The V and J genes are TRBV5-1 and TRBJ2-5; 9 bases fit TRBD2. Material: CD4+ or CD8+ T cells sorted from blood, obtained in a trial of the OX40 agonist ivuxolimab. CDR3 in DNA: TGCGCCAGCAGTAGCGGGAGCTTAGAGACCCAGTACTTC. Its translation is CASSSGSLETQYF.